This T cell receptor (beta chain) came from a study of T cell changes during pregnancy in multiple sclerosis. The germline V and J ends were trimmed by 6 bases and 5 bases, with 16 bases remaining between them. CDR1 is MNHEY, CDR2 SMNVEV, per germline (reference sequence). This CDR3 has 14 amino acids. Method: immunoSEQ multiplex PCR; TCRdb's copy keeps in-frame clones and lacks some. The sample has tens of thousands of clones, 80% to 90% seen once. The chain employs TRBV27 and TRBJ2-5; maybe TRBD2 (6 bases). The clonotype comes from a female donor with multiple sclerosis, enrolled in a pregnancy study. Source: CD4+ T cells from peripheral blood mononuclear cells, taken before pregnancy. The CDR3 loop reads CASRLLEGRETQYF. In DNA form, the CDR3 reads TGTGCCAGCAGGCTCCTGGAGGGACGGGAGACCCAGTACTTC.